The 23 T cell receptor beta chains given below trace back to one sample, sequenced in a study of cytomegalovirus exposure and HLA in healthy donors. This PCR relied on a set of 60 Vbeta primers and 13 Jbeta primers. Clones were read by immunoSEQ multiplex PCR, and TCRdb kept only the in-frame ones, dropping some. This sample carries around 150,000 clones, roughly 72% of them seen once, and the ten largest clones take approximately 7.1%. The sequenced sample consisted of PBMCs. The origin of the receptors is a man aged 35 to 55 in good health and CMV-seropositive.

The V call is TRBV5-1, the J call TRBJ1-2; D gene uncertain. The CDR3 extends over 15 amino acids. The germline V gene has CDR1 SGHRS and CDR2 YFSETQ. The V end was cut by 0 bases, the J end by 3 bases, with 12 bases between. The CDR3 loop reads CASSLGEGRHYGYTF. CDR3 in DNA: TGCGCCAGCAGCTTGGGGGAGGGCAGACACTATGGCTACACCTTC.

The chain is built from TRBV6-5 and TRBJ1-2, with 8 bases aligning to TRBD1. The CDR3 covers 13 residues. V lost 6 bases, J lost 7 bases, and 7 bases stayed unmatched. Germline CDR1 MNHEY, CDR2 SVGAGI. CDR3 in amino acids: CASRSPGGSGYTF. The DNA for the CDR3 is TGTGCCAGCAGGAGCCCAGGGGGCAGTGGCTACACCTTC.

This sequence joins TRBV30 and TRBJ1-6, with 8 nucleotides matching TRBD1. Per germline, CDR1 GTSNPN and CDR2 SVGIG (reference sequence). The trim removed 5 bases at V and 5 bases at J, leaving 2 bases unmatched. The CDR3 has 13 amino acids. CDR3 in DNA: TGTGCCTGGGGGACAGGACATAATTCACCCCTCCACTTT. Encoded protein: CAWGTGHNSPLHF.

The chain couples TRBV4-1 to TRBJ1-2; D is unclear. V was cut by 7 bases and J by 8 bases, with 20 bases left in between. Germline V gene sequence: CDR1 MGHRA, CDR2 YSYEKL. The CDR3 covers 14 residues. CDR3 protein: CASTLTIGSGGYTF. The CDR3 bases are TGCGCCAGCACCTTAACGATCGGATCGGGAGGCTACACCTTC.

The genes are TRBV12-5 and TRBJ2-7; the D gene is possibly TRBD2 (6 bases). The length of the CDR3 is 17 residues. V lost 0 bases and J 0 bases, leaving 15 bases between the germline ends. In germline, CDR1 is LGHNT, CDR2 FRNRAP. This CDR3 reads CASGLVLGTTSSYEQYF. DNA for the CDR3: TGTGCTAGTGGTTTGGTACTAGGGACGACTAGCTCCTACGAGCAGTACTTC.

This chain connects TRBV7-9 to TRBJ2-4; D may be TRBD1 (6 bases). Per germline, CDR1 SEHNR and CDR2 FQNEAQ (reference sequence). The CDR3 consists of 16 residues. Trimming removed 10 bases at V and 0 bases at J, with 19 bases between. In DNA form, the CDR3 reads TGTGCCAACTCTGGGGGCCTGGACAAAGCCAAAAACATTCAGTACTTC. This codes for CANSGGLDKAKNIQYF.

In this sample, this clone turned up once. V and J are TRBV29-1 and TRBJ2-1; 9 bases are a match to TRBD1. V was clipped by 8 bases and J by 6 bases; unmatched bases: 11. This CDR3 is built from 14 residues. Germline lookup yields CDR1 SQVTM and CDR2 ANQGSEA. In DNA, the CDR3 is TGCAGCCTCAGGACAGGGGTGTCGGGCAATGAGCAGTTCTTC. Its protein product is CSLRTGVSGNEQFF.

The V and J genes are TRBV25-1 and TRBJ2-5, with TRBD2 identical over 10 bases. Germline V gene data show CDR1 as MGHDK and CDR2 as SYGVNS. V shed 2 bases, J shed 5 bases, and the junction held 11 bases outside the gene matches. The CDR3 consists of 17 residues. The CDR3 DNA reads TGTGCCAGCAGTGAACCCTCGGCTAGCGGGGGAGGGGAGACCCAGTACTTC. Amino acid sequence: CASSEPSASGGGETQYF.

This chain uses TRBV10-3 with TRBJ2-2; maybe TRBD1 (6 bases). Germline CDR1 and CDR2: ENHRY and SYGVKD. Trimming stripped 11 bases from V and 1 base from J, with 11 bases between. The CDR3 is 13 amino acids. Written as DNA, the CDR3 is TGTGCCTTCCAGACAGGGAACACCGGGGAGCTGTTTTTT. Amino acid sequence: CAFQTGNTGELFF.

V is TRBV5-4 and J is TRBJ2-7, with 7 nucleotides matching TRBD2. V was pared by 0 bases and J by 1 base, with 4 bases of the junction left unmatched. The CDR3 spans 15 residues. Germline values: CDR1 SGHNT, CDR2 YYREEE (reference sequence). The CDR3 protein is CASSLGEGSSYEQYF. CDR3 DNA sequence: TGTGCCAGCAGCTTGGGGGAGGGGTCGTCCTACGAGCAGTACTTC.

This clone has more than one count but fewer than ten. The V gene is TRBV13, the J gene TRBJ2-4; TRBD2 is a possible D gene (6 bases). CDR1 and CDR2 (germline): PRHDT, FYEKMQ (reference sequence). The CDR3 runs to 14 residues. Trimming left V 1 base short and J 9 bases short, with 13 bases between. The CDR3 sequence: CASSLATSGGIQYF. Here the CDR3 DNA reads TGTGCCAGCAGCTTAGCGACTAGTGGCGGCATTCAGTACTTC.

This clone came up a few times. The CDR3 sequence: CASSLLVRDTQYF. The CDR3 DNA is TGTGCCAGCAGCTTACTAGTGAGAGATACGCAGTATTTT. J is TRBJ2-3 and V is TRBV11-2, with D unclear. Looked up from germline, CDR1 is SGHAT and CDR2 is FQNNGV. The CDR3 spans 13 residues. Between the trimmed V and J ends, which lost 2 bases and 5 bases, there was a span of 8 bases.

The V call is TRBV4-1, the J call TRBJ1-1; tentatively, D is TRBD1 (6 bases). Trimming took 4 bases from V and 4 from J, leaving 16 bases between them. The CDR3 spans 15 residues. Germline lookup yields CDR1 MGHRA and CDR2 YSYEKL. The CDR3 loop is CASSLMDSRGTEAFF. DNA for the CDR3: TGCGCCAGCAGCCTAATGGACAGCCGGGGCACTGAAGCTTTCTTT.

The V gene is TRBV27, the J gene TRBJ1-1; TRBD1 agrees at 10 bases. CDR3 length equals 13 residues. Germline assignment: CDR1 MNHEY and CDR2 SMNVEV (reference sequence). After removal of 5 bases from V and 4 bases from J, the junction contained 1 base not matched to a gene. The CDR3 DNA follows: TGTGCCAGCAGTCGGGACAGGGGCACTGAAGCTTTCTTT. Residues: CASSRDRGTEAFF.

This clone was counted a single time. This sequence joins TRBV5-1 and TRBJ1-2; 11 bases fit TRBD1. J lost 4 bases, V lost 0 bases, and 5 bases had no gene match. Germline V lookup: CDR1 SGHRS, CDR2 YFSETQ. This CDR3 is 16 amino acids long. The DNA for the CDR3 is TGCGCCAGCAGCTTGGCCGGGACAGGGGGGGGCTATGGCTACACCTTC. This sequence encodes CASSLAGTGGGYGYTF.

Worth noting for this clone: At one boundary the junction diverges from the germline segment, which might be a read error. This chain joins TRBV7-7 and TRBJ2-3; 9 nucleotides match TRBD1. CDR3 length: 15 residues. Germline V gene data show CDR1 as SSHAT and CDR2 as FNYEAQ (reference sequence). CDR3 DNA: TGTGCTAGCAGCCCGGGACAGGGTGTTGGAGATACGCAGTATTTT. Its protein product is CASSPGQGVGDTQYF.

The V and J genes are TRBV4-3 and TRBJ1-6; D is perhaps TRBD1 (6 bases). Germline V gives CDR1 LGHNA, CDR2 YSLEER. V lost 1 base to trimming and J lost 3 bases, with 16 bases between them. CDR3 length: 18 residues. CDR3 sequence reads: CASSQVWLRDNYNSPLHF. The CDR3 DNA follows: TGCGCCAGCAGCCAAGTTTGGCTCCGGGACAACTATAATTCACCCCTCCACTTT.

The V call is TRBV27, the J call TRBJ1-2; D gene ambiguous. CDR1 is MNHEY and CDR2 is SMNVEV in the germline V gene (reference sequence). The CDR3 has 16 residues. V lost 2 bases and J 0 bases, leaving 13 bases between the germline ends. The CDR3 is CASSLRWAAPNYGYTF. Here the CDR3 DNA reads TGTGCCAGCAGTTTAAGATGGGCAGCACCTAACTATGGCTACACCTTC.

Note on this clone: The junction departs from the called germline gene at one end, perhaps through a read error. J is TRBJ2-2 and V is TRBV7-9, with D perhaps matching TRBD2 (6 bases). The CDR3 length is 16 residues. The germline CDR1 and CDR2 sequences are SEHNR and FQNEAQ (reference sequence). The DNA of the CDR3 is TGTTCCAGCAGCTCGGCCGGCGGGGTATACACCGGGGAGCTGTTTTTT. This gives the protein CSSSSAGGVYTGELFF.

This clone has just a few counts. The chain has TRBV7-2 and TRBJ1-6; 9 bases fit TRBD1. CDR3 length: 16 residues. Per the germline V gene, CDR1 is SGHTA and CDR2 is FQGNSA. With 5 bases clipped from V and 9 bases from J, the junction kept 11 bases outside the gene matches. CDR3 region: CASSLSFDRGSSPLHF. The DNA of the CDR3 is TGTGCCAGCAGCCTATCCTTTGACAGGGGGAGTTCACCCCTCCACTTT.

The V gene is TRBV5-6, the J gene TRBJ2-1; 8 positions agree with TRBD1. From germline, CDR1 is SGHDT and CDR2 YYEEEE. V shed 1 base and J 8 bases; nucleotides not matched to a gene: 5. CDR3 length: 14 residues. In DNA form, the CDR3 reads TGTGCCAGCAGCTTGCAGGGGGCTATCGATGAGCAGTTCTTC. Translation gives CASSLQGAIDEQFF.

The chain has TRBV6-4 and TRBJ1-2; D perhaps matches TRBD1 (6 bases). CDR3 length equals 15 residues. The germline V gene has CDR1 MRHNA and CDR2 SNTAGT. The germline V and J ends were trimmed by 6 bases and 0 bases, with 14 bases remaining between them. Here the CDR3 reads CASSTEQGSNYGYTF. The DNA of the CDR3 is TGTGCCAGCAGCACTGAACAGGGTTCTAACTATGGCTACACCTTC.

The rearrangement joins TRBV11-3 to TRBJ2-5; perhaps TRBD2 as D (7 bases). Trimming removed 4 bases at V and 3 bases at J, with 12 bases between. The germline gives CDR1 SGHNT, CDR2 YENEEA. This CDR3 is 14 amino acids long. CDR3 DNA sequence: TGTGCCAGCAGCTCCGGGGGGCTCAAAGAGACCCAGTACTTC. Its protein product is CASSSGGLKETQYF. The whole variable domain, filled in from reference TRBV11-3 and TRBJ2-5, reads EAGVVQSPRYKIIEKKQPVAFWCNPISGHNTLYWYLQNLGQGPELLIRYENEEAVDDSQLPKDRFSAERLKGVDSTLKIQPAELGDSAVYLCASSSGGLKETQYFGPGTRLLVL.